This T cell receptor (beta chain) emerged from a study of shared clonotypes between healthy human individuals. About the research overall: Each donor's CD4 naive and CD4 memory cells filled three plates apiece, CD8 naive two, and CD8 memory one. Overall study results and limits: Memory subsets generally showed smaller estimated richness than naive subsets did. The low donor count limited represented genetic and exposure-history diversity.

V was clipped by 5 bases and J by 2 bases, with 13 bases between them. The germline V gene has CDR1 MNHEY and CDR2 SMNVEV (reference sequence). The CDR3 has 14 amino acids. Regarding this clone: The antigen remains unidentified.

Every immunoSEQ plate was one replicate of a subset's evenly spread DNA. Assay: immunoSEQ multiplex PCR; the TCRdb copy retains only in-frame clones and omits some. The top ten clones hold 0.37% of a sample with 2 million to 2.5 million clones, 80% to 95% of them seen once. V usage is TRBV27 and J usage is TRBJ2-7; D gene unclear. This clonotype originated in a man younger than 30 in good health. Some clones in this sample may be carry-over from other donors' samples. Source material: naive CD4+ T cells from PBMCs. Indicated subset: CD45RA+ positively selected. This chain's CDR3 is CASSVGRATYEQYF. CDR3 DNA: TGTGCCAGCAGTGTGGGTAGAGCAACCTACGAGCAGTACTTC.